The 3 T cell receptor beta chains listed next were all sequenced from one sample in a study of T-cell reconstitution after alpha-beta-depleted transplantation in children. Preparing the TCRbeta library involved the use of unique molecular identifiers. MiXCR, run by TCRdb on the PCR reads, gives a single entry per CDR3 protein. The sample lists approximately 32,000 distinct CDR3 sequences, 5.5% to 7% occurring once. Which antigens these TCRs recognize remains unknown. Overall study findings and caveats: About two months after transplant, alpha-beta T cells reportedly came from several hundred expanded graft clones.

This material consisted of peripheral blood, taken 60 days after TCRalphabeta/CD19-depleted stem cell transplant. The receptors come from a child under two years old who had a stem cell transplant for acute myeloid leukemia, so the T cells may come from the graft donor.

This clonotype was counted ten times or more. The gene calls are TRBV7-3 and TRBJ2-5, with TRBD2 matching 10 bases. V lost 6 bases, J lost 5 bases, and 6 bases stayed unmatched. The CDR3 extends over 14 amino acids. The germline V gene has CDR1 SGHTA and CDR2 FQGTGA. In DNA, the CDR3 is TGTGCCAGCAGTCCTAGCGGGAGTTTTGAGACCCAGTACTTC. It encodes CASSPSGSFETQYF.

V and J are TRBV2 and TRBJ1-6; 7 nucleotides match TRBD1. The CDR3 is 17 residues long. Germline CDR1 reads SNHLY; CDR2 reads FYNNEI. CDR3 in DNA: TGTACCCGCAGTCCCTCGACAGGGAGGGGCGTATTTTCACCCCTCCACTTT. It is translated as CTRSPSTGRGVFSPLHF.

The table lists this clonotype with many counts. The chain carries TRBV18 and TRBJ2-7, with a possible D match to TRBD2 (6 bases). CDR1 and CDR2 (germline): KGHSH, LQKENI. Trimming took 3 bases from V and 7 from J, leaving 19 bases between them. CDR3 size: 15 residues. DNA of the CDR3: TGTGCCAGCTCACCTCTCTCGCAGGGACTCATGGAGCAGTACTTC. Protein sequence: CASSPLSQGLMEQYF. Drawing the rest from reference TRBV18 and TRBJ2-7, the complete variable domain is NAGVMQNPRHLVRRRGQEARLRCSPMKGHSHVYWYRQLPEEGLKFMVYLQKENIIDESGMPKERFSAEFPKEGPSILRIQQVVRGDSAAYFCASSPLSQGLMEQYFGPGTRLTVT.